This T cell receptor (beta chain) originates from a study of cytomegalovirus exposure and HLA in healthy donors. TCRdb's copy holds only in-frame clones and misses some; the assay was immunoSEQ multiplex PCR. The sample holds around 140,000 clones, around 93% seen once. This CDR3 has 15 residues. Trimming at V came to 0 bases and at J to 4 bases, leaving 3 bases not matched to a gene. Germline lookup yields CDR1 MRHNA and CDR2 SNTAGT. J is TRBJ2-5 and V is TRBV6-4; 9 nucleotides match TRBD2. This TCR derives from a man aged 18 to 30 in good health and CMV-seropositive. Sequencing input: PBMCs. CDR3 DNA sequence: TGTGCCAGCAGTGACTCCGCGGGAGGGTCAGAGACCCAGTACTTC. It translates to CASSDSAGGSETQYF.